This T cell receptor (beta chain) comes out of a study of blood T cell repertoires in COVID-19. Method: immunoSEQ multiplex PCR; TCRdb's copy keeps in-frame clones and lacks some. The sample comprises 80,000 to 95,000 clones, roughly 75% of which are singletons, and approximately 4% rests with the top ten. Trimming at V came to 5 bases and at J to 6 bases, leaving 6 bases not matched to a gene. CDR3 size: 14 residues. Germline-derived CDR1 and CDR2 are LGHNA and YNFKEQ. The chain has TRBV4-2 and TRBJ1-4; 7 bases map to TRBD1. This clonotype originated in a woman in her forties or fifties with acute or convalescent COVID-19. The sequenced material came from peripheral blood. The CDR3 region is CASSSGTAYEKLFF. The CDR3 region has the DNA TGTGCCAGCAGCTCTGGGACAGCATATGAAAAACTGTTTTTT.